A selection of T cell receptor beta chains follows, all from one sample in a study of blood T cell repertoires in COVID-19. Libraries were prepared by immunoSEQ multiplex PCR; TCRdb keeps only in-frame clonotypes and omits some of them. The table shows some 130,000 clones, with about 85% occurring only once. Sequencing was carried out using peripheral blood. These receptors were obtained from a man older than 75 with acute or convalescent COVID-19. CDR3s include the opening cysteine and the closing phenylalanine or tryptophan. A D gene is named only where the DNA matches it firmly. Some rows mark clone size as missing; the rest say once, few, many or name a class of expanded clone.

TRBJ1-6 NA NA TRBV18 CASSPSFNSPLHF TGTGCCAGCTCACCGTCTTTTAATTCACCCCTCCACTTT
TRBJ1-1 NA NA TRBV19 CASSILSGDTEAFF TGTGCCAGTAGTATCCTCTCAGGGGATACTGAAGCTTTCTTT
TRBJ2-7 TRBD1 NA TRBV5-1 CASSFLGPGQGIYHEQYF TGCGCCAGCAGCTTTCTAGGTCCGGGACAGGGGATCTACCACGAGCAGTACTTC
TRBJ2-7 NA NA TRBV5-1 CASSLGGSSYEQYF TGCGCCAGCAGCTTGGGGGGCAGCTCCTACGAGCAGTACTTC
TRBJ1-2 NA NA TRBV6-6 CASSYSTARVGYGYTF TGTGCCAGCAGTTACTCGACTGCCAGGGTGGGCTATGGCTACACCTTC
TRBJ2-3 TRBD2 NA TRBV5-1 CASRAGGQVDTQYF TGCGCCAGCAGGGCGGGGGGGCAAGTTGATACGCAGTATTTT
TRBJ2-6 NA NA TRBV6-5 CATQYSGANVLTF TGTGCCACACAGTACTCTGGGGCCAACGTCCTGACTTTC
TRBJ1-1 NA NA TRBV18 CASSPAAGTPIEAFF TGTGCCAGCTCACCAGCCGCCGGGACACCAATTGAAGCTTTCTTT
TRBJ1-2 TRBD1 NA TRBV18 CASSPDRDSNGYTF TGTGCCAGCTCACCGGACCGGGACAGTAACGGCTACACCTTC
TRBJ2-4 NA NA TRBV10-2 CASSEDNTGTKLAKNIQYF TGCGCCAGCAGTGAGGACAATACCGGGACAAAGTTAGCCAAAAACATTCAGTACTTC
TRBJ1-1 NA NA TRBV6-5 CASSTEFLNTEAFF TGTGCCAGCAGCACGGAGTTTCTGAACACTGAAGCTTTCTTT
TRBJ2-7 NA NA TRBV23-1 CASSPTGWGRAYEQYF TGCGCCAGCAGCCCAACCGGATGGGGCAGGGCTTACGAGCAGTACTTC
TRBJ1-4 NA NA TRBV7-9 CASKAGANEKLFF TGTGCCAGCAAAGCTGGAGCTAATGAAAAACTGTTTTTT
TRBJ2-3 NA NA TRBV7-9 CASSSPLTTDTQYF TGTGCCAGCAGCTCTCCTTTGACTACAGATACGCAGTATTTT
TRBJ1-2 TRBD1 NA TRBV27 CASRATGGAVGYTF TGTGCCAGCCGCGCGACAGGGGGCGCGGTTGGCTACACCTTC
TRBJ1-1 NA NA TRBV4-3 CASSQERSTEAFF TGCGCCAGCAGCCAAGAGCGGAGCACTGAAGCTTTCTTT
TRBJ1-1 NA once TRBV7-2 CASSLARSVGTEAFF TGTGCCAGCAGCTTAGCACGGAGTGTTGGGACTGAAGCTTTCTTT
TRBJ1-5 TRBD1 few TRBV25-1 CASSESRGQKPQHF TGTGCCAGCAGTGAATCCAGGGGGCAAAAGCCCCAGCATTTT
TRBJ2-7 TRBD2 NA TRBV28 CASSFGGRTYEQYF TGTGCCAGCAGTTTCGGCGGGAGAACCTACGAGCAGTACTTC
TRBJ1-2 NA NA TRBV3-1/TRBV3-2 CASSQRQNYGYTF TGTGCCAGCAGCCAAAGACAGAACTATGGCTACACCTTC
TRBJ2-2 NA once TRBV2 CASSEGGLKTGELFF TGTGCCAGCAGTGAGGGGGGGCTTAAGACCGGGGAGCTGTTTTTT
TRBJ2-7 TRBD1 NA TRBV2 CASSETPDRGVDEQYF TGTGCCAGCAGTGAAACCCCGGACAGGGGGGTCGACGAGCAGTACTTC
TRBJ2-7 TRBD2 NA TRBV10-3 CAISRGRDSSYEQYF TGTGCCATCAGCCGCGGGAGGGACTCCAGCTACGAGCAGTACTTC
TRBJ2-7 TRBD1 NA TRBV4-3 CASSQEGTGRYEQYF TGCGCCAGCAGCCAAGAGGGGACAGGCAGATACGAGCAGTACTTC
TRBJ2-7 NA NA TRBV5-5 CASSLVYQGAYEQYF TGTGCCAGCAGCTTGGTCTACCAGGGTGCCTACGAGCAGTACTTC
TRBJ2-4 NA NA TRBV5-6 CASSSEPFLAKNIQYF TGTGCCAGCAGCTCTGAGCCATTTCTAGCCAAAAACATTCAGTACTTC
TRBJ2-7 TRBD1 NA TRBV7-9 CASSLFVGQGAHEQYF TGTGCCAGCAGCTTATTCGTCGGACAGGGGGCCCACGAGCAGTACTTC
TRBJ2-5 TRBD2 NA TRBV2 CASTGLAGAGTQYF TGTGCCAGCACGGGACTAGCGGGAGCGGGGACCCAGTACTTC
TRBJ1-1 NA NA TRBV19 CASSMTGNKGNTEAFF TGTGCCAGTAGTATGACAGGTAACAAGGGGAACACTGAAGCTTTCTTT
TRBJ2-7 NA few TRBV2 CASSFRGAAYEQYF TGTGCCAGCAGTTTCCGGGGGGCCGCCTACGAGCAGTACTTC
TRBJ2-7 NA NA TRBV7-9 CASSFITGDGRPYEQYF TGTGCCAGCAGCTTCATAACGGGGGACGGCCGACCCTACGAGCAGTACTTC
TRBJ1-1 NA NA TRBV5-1 CASSLEIGKSEFF TGCGCCAGCAGCTTGGAGATCGGAAAGAGCGAATTCTTT
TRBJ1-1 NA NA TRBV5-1 CASRRVVGTEAFF TGCGCCAGCAGACGGGTGGTTGGCACTGAAGCTTTCTTT
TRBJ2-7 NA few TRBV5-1 CASSQKGQGYEQYF TGCGCCAGCAGCCAAAAGGGGCAGGGCTACGAGCAGTACTTC
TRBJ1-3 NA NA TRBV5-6 CASSLAVRQVDSGNTIYF TGTGCCAGCAGCTTGGCCGTCCGACAGGTAGACTCTGGAAACACCATATATTTT
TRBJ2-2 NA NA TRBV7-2 CASRPTTLNTGELFF TGTGCCAGCAGACCAACTACCTTGAACACCGGGGAGCTGTTTTTT
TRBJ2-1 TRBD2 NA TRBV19 CASSIAAPGGPRNEQFF TGTGCCAGTAGTATAGCTGCCCCGGGAGGGCCGCGCAATGAGCAGTTCTTC
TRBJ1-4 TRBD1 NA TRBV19 CASSTPPPGGGGLFF TGTGCCAGTAGTACTCCCCCTCCAGGGGGCGGGGGACTGTTTTTT
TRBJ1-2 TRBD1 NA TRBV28 CASSFLQGAGGYTF TGTGCCAGCAGTTTCCTACAGGGGGCTGGTGGCTACACCTTC
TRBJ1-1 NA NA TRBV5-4 CASSLEQTVGTEAFF TGTGCCAGCAGCTTGGAACAGACAGTGGGCACTGAAGCTTTCTTT
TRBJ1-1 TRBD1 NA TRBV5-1 CASSIGGGTTEAFF TGCGCCAGCAGCATAGGGGGCGGAACCACTGAAGCTTTCTTT
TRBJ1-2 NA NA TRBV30 CAWSVGGYGYTF TGTGCCTGGAGTGTAGGAGGATATGGCTACACCTTC
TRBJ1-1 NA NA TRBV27 CASSLSSLNTEAFF TGTGCCAGCAGTTTATCGAGCCTCAACACTGAAGCTTTCTTT
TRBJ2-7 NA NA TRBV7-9 CASSLDMRYEQYF TGTGCCAGCAGCTTAGACATGCGGTACGAGCAGTACTTC
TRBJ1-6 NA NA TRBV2 CASRMTGPGASPLHF TGTGCCAGCAGGATGACAGGACCAGGAGCTTCACCCCTCCACTTT
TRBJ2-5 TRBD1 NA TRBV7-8 CASSLAYPRQGEETQYF TGTGCCAGCAGCTTAGCGTACCCCCGACAGGGAGAAGAGACCCAGTACTTC
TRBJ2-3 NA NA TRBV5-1 CASSVMRGSTDTQYF TGCGCCAGCAGCGTGATGCGGGGTAGCACAGATACGCAGTATTTT
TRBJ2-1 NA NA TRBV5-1 CASSSHGPTGEAYNEQFF TGCGCCAGCAGCTCCCATGGCCCGACAGGCGAGGCTTACAATGAGCAGTTCTTC
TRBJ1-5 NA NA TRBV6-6 CASSSYPEDGNQPQHF TGTGCCAGCAGTTCCTACCCGGAGGATGGCAATCAGCCCCAGCATTTT
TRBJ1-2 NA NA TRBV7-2 CASSHPNSRQGYTF TGTGCCAGCAGCCACCCCAACAGCCGCCAAGGCTACACCTTC
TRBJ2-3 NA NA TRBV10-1 CASASGGGTDTQYF TGCGCCAGCGCGAGCGGCGGGGGCACAGATACGCAGTATTTT
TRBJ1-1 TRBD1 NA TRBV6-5 CASRGTGGGRTEAFF TGTGCCAGCAGAGGGACAGGGGGCGGCCGCACTGAAGCTTTCTTT
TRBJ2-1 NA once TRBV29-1 CSVGTDTYNEQFF TGCAGCGTTGGGACAGACACCTACAATGAGCAGTTCTTC